Following are 30 T cell receptor beta chains from one sample sequenced in a study of T cell responses to AZD1222 COVID-19 vaccine. Only in-frame clones appear in the TCRdb table, and some are missing; sequencing was by immunoSEQ multiplex PCR. The sample shows 100,000 or so clones, about 87% of them seen only once. The specimen was peripheral blood, collected 28 days after the second AZD1222 dose. The receptors derive from an adult who received the AZD1222 COVID-19 vaccine.

This clone has just a few counts. The chain combines TRBV7-2 with TRBJ2-7; a weak D match, TRBD2 (5 bases). Trimming took 1 base from V and 3 from J, leaving 10 bases between them. The germline V gene has CDR1 SGHTA and CDR2 FQGNSA. The CDR3 consists of 14 residues. The chain's CDR3 is CASSLVARDYEQYF. The CDR3 DNA sequence: TGTGCCAGCAGCTTAGTTGCCCGGGACTACGAGCAGTACTTC.

The V call is TRBV6-2 or TRBV6-3, the J call TRBJ2-7; no firm D call. CDR1 is MNHEY, CDR2 SVGEGT, per germline. This CDR3 comprises 11 residues. V lost 5 bases and J 2 bases, leaving 4 bases between the germline ends. The CDR3 is CASSRAYEQYF. The CDR3 nucleotides are TGTGCCAGCAGTCGAGCCTACGAGCAGTACTTC.

This clone was seen only once. The rearrangement joins TRBV25-1 to TRBJ2-6; D is perhaps TRBD1 (6 bases). V dropped 2 bases and J dropped 0 bases, with 8 bases sitting between them. Germline assignment: CDR1 MGHDK and CDR2 SYGVNS. CDR3 length equals 16 residues. CDR3 coding DNA: TGTGCCAGCAGTGAAAGGACAGCCTCTGGGGCCAACGTCCTGACTTTC. Translation: CASSERTASGANVLTF.

This chain joins TRBV5-1 and TRBJ2-1; D may correspond to TRBD1 or TRBD2 (5 bases each). This CDR3 has 14 amino acids. Germline lookup yields CDR1 SGHRS and CDR2 YFSETQ. The ends were cut back, 5 bases at V and 10 bases at J, with 19 bases in the middle. Here the CDR3 DNA reads TGCGCCAGCAGTCTGGGGGACCCAACGAGGGAGCAGTTCTTC. Its protein product is CASSLGDPTREQFF.

V is TRBV4-2 and J is TRBJ2-7; a possible D gene is TRBD1 (5 bases). CDR1 and CDR2 from the germline V gene are LGHNA and YNFKEQ. The CDR3 has 13 amino acids. With 3 bases removed from V and 4 bases from J, the gap between germline ends came to 10 bases. The CDR3 bases are TGTGCCAGCAGCCACCGTCAGGGTTACGAGCAGTACTTC. Residues: CASSHRQGYEQYF.

This clone was detected only once. V gene TRBV24-1 combines with J gene TRBJ1-1; TRBD1 aligns across 11 bases. This CDR3 comprises 15 residues. J gave up 1 base and V 9 bases, and 6 bases lay outside the gene matches. In germline, CDR1 is KGHDR, CDR2 SFDVKD. CDR3 amino acids: CATRDRGEGNTEAFF. The CDR3 DNA is TGTGCCACCCGGGACAGGGGGGAAGGGAACACTGAAGCTTTCTTT.

This chain joins TRBV5-1 and TRBJ2-1, with D perhaps assigned TRBD1 or TRBD2 (5 bases each). Trimming left V 6 bases short and J 6 bases short, with 16 bases between. The germline V gene encodes CDR1 SGHRS and CDR2 YFSETQ. The CDR3 loop spans 14 amino acids. DNA for the CDR3: TGCGCCAGCATGCTTAGCGAGAGGGGCAATGAGCAGTTCTTC. Translating it yields CASMLSERGNEQFF.

The rearrangement uses TRBV9 and TRBJ1-2; 7 bases are shared with TRBD1. The CDR3 is 14 residues long. The V segment lost 0 bases and the J segment 6 bases; nucleotides outside the gene matches: 5. Per the germline V gene, CDR1 is SGDLS and CDR2 is YYNGEE. This chain's CDR3 is CASSVGQGLNGYTF. The CDR3 nucleotides are TGTGCCAGCAGCGTAGGACAGGGATTGAATGGCTACACCTTC.

The DNA for the CDR3 is TGTGCCTGGAGGACAGCCGGGGTCGCTTTCTTT. Protein product: CAWRTAGVAFF. The chain combines TRBV30 with TRBJ1-1; perhaps TRBD1 as D (5 bases). Germline CDR1 is GTSNPN and CDR2 is SVGIG (reference sequence). The CDR3 contains 11 residues. Between the trimmed V and J ends, which lost 3 bases and 11 bases, there was a span of 13 bases.

CDR3 DNA sequence: TGTGCCAGCAGCTTAGGCGGTAGCGGCAATCAAGAGACCCAGTACTTC. Its protein product is CASSLGGSGNQETQYF. The chain combines TRBV7-3 with TRBJ2-5, with D maybe TRBD2 (6 bases). The V gene lost 2 bases and the J gene lost 2 bases, with 15 bases spanning the gap. The CDR3 is 16 residues long. Per the germline V gene, CDR1 is SGHTA and CDR2 is FQGTGA.

The chain links TRBV7-3 to TRBJ2-1; the match to TRBD2 covers 8 bases. The germline gives CDR1 SGHTA, CDR2 FQGTGA. There are 16 residues in the CDR3. The junction had 7 bases not matched to a gene; V was cut back by 6 bases and J by 0 bases. CDR3 region: CASSRGLASSYNEQFF. In DNA form, the CDR3 reads TGTGCCAGCAGTCGAGGACTAGCAAGCTCCTACAATGAGCAGTTCTTC.

The chain combines TRBV5-4 with TRBJ2-3; 8 nucleotides align to TRBD1. J lost 1 base, V lost 4 bases, and 8 bases had no gene match. This CDR3 is 16 amino acids long. Germline loops: CDR1 SGHNT, CDR2 YYREEE (reference sequence). The CDR3 DNA reads TGTGCCAGCAGCAAAAAGGACAGGGCCGGCACAGATACGCAGTATTTT. Residues: CASSKKDRAGTDTQYF.

The chain uses TRBV29-1 and TRBJ2-7; possibly TRBD1 for D (6 bases). This CDR3 has 11 amino acids. The V and J ends lost 6 bases and 4 bases respectively, with 10 bases between them. The germline V gene encodes CDR1 SQVTM and CDR2 ANQGSEA. DNA for the CDR3: TGCAGCGTCCGAGGGGGTTACGAGCAGTACTTC. Amino acids: CSVRGGYEQYF.

The J gene is TRBJ1-6, the V gene TRBV3-1 (or the pseudogene TRBV3-2), with a weak D call TRBD1 (6 bases). V lost 5 bases and J 10 bases, leaving 15 bases between the germline ends. Germline V lookup: CDR1 LGHDT, CDR2 YNNKEL (reference sequence). There are 14 residues in the CDR3. In nucleotides, the CDR3 is TGTGCCAGCAGCTCTCTTACAGGGAACTCACCCCTCCACTTT. Translation: CASSSLTGNSPLHF.

The gene calls are TRBV5-4 and TRBJ2-3; D gene ambiguous. The CDR3 has 12 amino acids. V gave up 2 bases and J gave up 4 bases, with 5 bases separating them. Looked up from germline, CDR1 is SGHNT and CDR2 is YYREEE (reference sequence). CDR3 sequence reads: CASSLPPDTQYF. Written as DNA, the CDR3 is TGTGCCAGCAGCTTACCCCCAGATACGCAGTATTTT.

V usage is TRBV5-1 and J usage is TRBJ2-7; 10 bases align to TRBD1. The V and J ends lost 0 bases and 2 bases, in that order; junction bases with no gene match: 5. The V gene's germline CDR1 is SGHRS and CDR2 YFSETQ. The CDR3 contains 16 residues. CDR3 coding DNA: TGCGCCAGCAGCTTGGCCATAGGACAGGGGGCCTACGAGCAGTACTTC. It translates to CASSLAIGQGAYEQYF.

This chain uses TRBV28 with TRBJ2-3; D remains unclear. Germline V gives CDR1 MDHEN, CDR2 SYDVKM. Between the trimmed V and J ends, which lost 3 bases and 2 bases, there was a span of 12 bases. The CDR3 covers 15 residues. CDR3 coding DNA: TGTGCCAGCAGTTTTGCGGCGGCGTTCACAGATACGCAGTATTTT. Its protein product is CASSFAAAFTDTQYF. The full variable domain, with the rest looked up from reference TRBV28 and TRBJ2-3, is DVKVTQSSRYLVKRTGEKVFLECVQDMDHENMFWYRQDPGLGLRLIYFSYDVKMKEKGDIPEGYSVSREKKERFSLILESASTNQTSMYLCASSFAAAFTDTQYFGPGTRLTVL.

This clone was detected only a few times. This rearrangement joins TRBV9 to TRBJ2-5, with 7 nucleotides matching TRBD1. V lost 0 bases and J lost 5; bases outside the gene matches: 7. The length of the CDR3 is 15 residues. The germline V gene has CDR1 SGDLS and CDR2 YYNGEE. DNA for the CDR3: TGTGCCAGCAGCGTAGGGCAGGGGGAATGGGAGACCCAGTACTTC. Protein product: CASSVGQGEWETQYF.

This clone was seen only once. J is TRBJ2-7 and V is TRBV28; 7 nucleotides line up with TRBD1. The CDR3 is made up of 10 amino acids. Germline values: CDR1 MDHEN, CDR2 SYDVKM. The CDR3: CAAGGYEQYF. The CDR3 bases are TGTGCTGCAGGGGGCTACGAGCAGTACTTC. The complete variable domain, with remaining parts taken from reference TRBV28 and TRBJ2-7, reads DVKVTQSSRYLVKRTGEKVFLECVQDMDHENMFWYRQDPGLGLRLIYFSYDVKMKEKGDIPEGYSVSREKKERFSLILESASTNQTSMYLCAAGGYEQYFGPGTRLTVT.

The chain links TRBV20-1 to TRBJ2-7, with 9 bases fitting TRBD2. The CDR3 has 13 residues. The V and J ends lost 3 bases and 3 bases, in that order; junction bases with no gene match: 3. Looked up from germline, CDR1 is DFQATT and CDR2 is SNEGSKA (reference sequence). The CDR3 DNA reads TGCAGTGCTAGTCTAGCGGGGTACTACGAGCAGTACTTC. This encodes CSASLAGYYEQYF.

This chain joins TRBV7-2 and TRBJ2-2; D is perhaps TRBD1 (5 bases). Germline V gene sequence: CDR1 SGHTA, CDR2 FQGNSA. CDR3 length: 14 amino acids. Trimming pared 4 bases from V and 10 bases from J, leaving 16 bases between. In DNA form, the CDR3 reads TGTGCCAGCAGCTCCCATTTTACAGGTCAGGAGCTGTTTTTT. Translating it yields CASSSHFTGQELFF.

As regards this clone: A junction boundary mismatches the germline segment, possibly from a read error. The chain uses TRBV7-7 and TRBJ1-3; D is ambiguous. The CDR3 sequence is 19 residues long. Germline V gene sequence: CDR1 SSHAT, CDR2 FNYEAQ (reference sequence). The CDR3 nucleotides are TGTGCTAGCAGCTTAGAGTCGAGGTTCAGTTCCCACTCTGGAAACACCATATATTTT. Amino acid sequence: CASSLESRFSSHSGNTIYF.

This chain joins TRBV3-1 (or the pseudogene TRBV3-2) and TRBJ2-3; possibly TRBD2 for D (5 bases). The CDR3 has 16 residues. Trimming stripped 1 base from V and 2 bases from J, with 13 bases between. Germline assignment: CDR1 LGHDT and CDR2 YNNKEL (reference sequence). The CDR3 spells CASSQASSAATDTQYF. The CDR3 DNA follows: TGTGCCAGCAGCCAAGCCTCCTCAGCGGCCACAGATACGCAGTATTTT.

The chain links TRBV5-6 to TRBJ1-1; D gene ambiguous. With 0 bases removed from V and 0 bases from J, the gap between germline ends came to 12 bases. The germline V gene encodes CDR1 SGHDT and CDR2 YYEEEE. The CDR3 runs to 16 residues. The CDR3 region is CASSLAGRPMNTEAFF. The DNA of the CDR3 is TGTGCCAGCAGCTTGGCCGGGAGACCCATGAACACTGAAGCTTTCTTT.

This chain joins TRBV4-3 and TRBJ1-1; D remains unclear. CDR3 size: 13 residues. Germline V gives CDR1 LGHNA, CDR2 YSLEER. V shed 5 bases and J shed 5 bases, with 12 bases lying between them. This chain's CDR3 is CASSSQLGTEAFF. CDR3 sequence (DNA): TGCGCCAGCAGCTCCCAACTTGGGACTGAAGCTTTCTTT.

Concerning this clone: At the DNA level, this CDR3 is encoded by other sequences in the same sample as well. The chain is built from TRBV27 and TRBJ1-4; possibly TRBD1 for D (6 bases). The ends were cut back, 2 bases at V and 7 bases at J, with 8 bases in the middle. Per germline, CDR1 MNHEY and CDR2 SMNVEV (reference sequence). There are 13 residues in the CDR3. The CDR3 coding sequence is TGTGCCAGCAGTTTACAGGGGAGTGAAAAACTGTTTTTT. Its translation is CASSLQGSEKLFF.

This chain's CDR3 is CASSLGLINYGYTF. Here the CDR3 DNA reads TGTGCCAGCAGCTTGGGACTGATTAACTATGGCTACACCTTC. The chain combines TRBV7-2 with TRBJ1-2, with D possibly TRBD1 on 5 matching bases. In germline, CDR1 is SGHTA, CDR2 FQGNSA. V lost 3 bases, J lost 1 base, and 9 bases lay in between. This CDR3 has 14 amino acids.

The chain has TRBV19 and TRBJ1-5; 7 nucleotides line up with TRBD1. The CDR3 covers 18 residues. Germline loops: CDR1 LNHDA, CDR2 SQIVND (reference sequence). The V gene end was trimmed by 5 bases and the J gene end by 0 bases; junction bases not matched to a gene: 13. For the CDR3, the DNA is TGTGCCAGTAGTCCCCTGGGACAGCCGTTCCATAGCAATCAGCCCCAGCATTTT. Translating gives CASSPLGQPFHSNQPQHF.

The rearrangement links TRBV30 to TRBJ1-6; D unclear. Germline CDR1 reads GTSNPN; CDR2 reads SVGIG (reference sequence). CDR3 length: 15 amino acids. The V gene lost 4 bases and the J gene lost 7 bases, with 17 bases spanning the gap. The CDR3 reads CAWTRTVPWNSPLHF. The DNA of the CDR3 is TGTGCCTGGACCCGCACCGTCCCGTGGAATTCACCCCTCCACTTT.

This CDR3 is CACYRGRTANYGYTF. The CDR3, as DNA: TGTGCCTGTTACCGCGGACGGACCGCTAACTATGGCTACACCTTC. The V and J genes are TRBV30 and TRBJ1-2; no definite D call. Germline V gene sequence: CDR1 GTSNPN, CDR2 SVGIG (reference sequence). V lost 6 bases to trimming and J lost 0 bases, with 17 bases between them. This CDR3 contains 15 residues.